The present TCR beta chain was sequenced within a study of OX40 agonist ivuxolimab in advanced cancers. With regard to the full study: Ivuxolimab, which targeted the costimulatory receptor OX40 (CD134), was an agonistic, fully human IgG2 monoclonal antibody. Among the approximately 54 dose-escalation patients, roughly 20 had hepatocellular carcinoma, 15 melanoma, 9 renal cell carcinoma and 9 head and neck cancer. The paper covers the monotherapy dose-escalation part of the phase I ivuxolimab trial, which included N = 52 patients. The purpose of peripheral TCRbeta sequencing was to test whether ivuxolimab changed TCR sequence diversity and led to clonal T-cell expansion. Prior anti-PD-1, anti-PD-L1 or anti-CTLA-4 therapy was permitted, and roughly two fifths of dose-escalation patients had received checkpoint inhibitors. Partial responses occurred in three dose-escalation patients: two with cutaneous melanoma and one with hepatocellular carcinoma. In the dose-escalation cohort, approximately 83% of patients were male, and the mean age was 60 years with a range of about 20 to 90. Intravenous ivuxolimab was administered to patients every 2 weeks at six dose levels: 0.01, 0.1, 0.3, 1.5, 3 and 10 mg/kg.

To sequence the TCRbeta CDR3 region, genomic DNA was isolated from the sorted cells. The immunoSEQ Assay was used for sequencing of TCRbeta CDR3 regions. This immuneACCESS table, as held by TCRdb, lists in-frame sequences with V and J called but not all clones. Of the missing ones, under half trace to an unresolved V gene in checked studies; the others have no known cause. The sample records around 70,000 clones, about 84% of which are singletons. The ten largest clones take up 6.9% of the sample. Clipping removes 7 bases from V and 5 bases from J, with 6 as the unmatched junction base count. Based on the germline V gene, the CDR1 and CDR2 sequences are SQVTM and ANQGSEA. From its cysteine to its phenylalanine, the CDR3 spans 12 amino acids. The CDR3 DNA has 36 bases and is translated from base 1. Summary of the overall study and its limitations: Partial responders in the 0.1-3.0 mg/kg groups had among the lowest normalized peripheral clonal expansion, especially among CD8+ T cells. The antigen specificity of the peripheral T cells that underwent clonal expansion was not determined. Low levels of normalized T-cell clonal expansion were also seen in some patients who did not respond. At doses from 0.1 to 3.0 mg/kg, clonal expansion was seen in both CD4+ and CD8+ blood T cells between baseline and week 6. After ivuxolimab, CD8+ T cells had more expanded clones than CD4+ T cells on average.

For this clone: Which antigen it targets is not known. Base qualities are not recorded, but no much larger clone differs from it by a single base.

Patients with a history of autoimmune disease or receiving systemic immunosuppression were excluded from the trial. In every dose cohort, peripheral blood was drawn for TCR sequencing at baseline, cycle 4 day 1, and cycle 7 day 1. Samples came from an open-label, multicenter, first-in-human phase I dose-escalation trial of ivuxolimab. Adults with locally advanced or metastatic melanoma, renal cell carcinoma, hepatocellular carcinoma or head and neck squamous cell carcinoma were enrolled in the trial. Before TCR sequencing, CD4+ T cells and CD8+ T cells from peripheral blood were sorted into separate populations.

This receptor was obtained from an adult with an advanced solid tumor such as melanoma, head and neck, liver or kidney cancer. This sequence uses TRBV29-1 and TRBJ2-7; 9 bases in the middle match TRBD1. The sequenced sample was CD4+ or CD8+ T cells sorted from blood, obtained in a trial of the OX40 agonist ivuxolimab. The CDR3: CSAGTGFDEQYF. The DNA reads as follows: TGCAGCGCCGGGACAGGGTTTGACGAGCAGTACTTC.